Shown below are 29 T cell receptor beta chains from a single sample sequenced in a study of cytomegalovirus exposure and HLA in healthy donors. PCR amplification relied on 60 Vbeta primers (plus 13 Jbeta primers). Only in-frame clones appear in the TCRdb table, and some are missing; sequencing was by immunoSEQ multiplex PCR. The sample carries 100,000 or so clones, 76% recorded once. What was sequenced was PBMCs. The source of these receptors is a man between 40 and 49 years old in good health and CMV-seropositive.

This clone came up a few times. The CDR3: CSVEGREGYGYTF. The DNA for the CDR3 is TGCAGCGTTGAAGGCAGGGAGGGCTATGGCTACACCTTC. The gene calls are TRBV29-1 and TRBJ1-2, with a tentative D call TRBD1 (5 bases). Looked up from germline, CDR1 is SQVTM and CDR2 is ANQGSEA. CDR3 length: 13 amino acids. V lost 1 base and J 4 bases, leaving 10 bases between the germline ends.

The chain combines TRBV5-4 with TRBJ2-5; 7 nucleotides agree with TRBD1. V trimming: 7 bases; J trimming: 6 bases; junction bases outside the gene matches: 12. Germline lookup yields CDR1 SGHNT and CDR2 YYREEE (reference sequence). The CDR3 is 14 amino acids. The CDR3: CASRTGTEQQTQYF. CDR3 in DNA: TGTGCCAGCCGAACCGGGACAGAGCAACAGACCCAGTACTTC.

The chain carries TRBV7-2 and TRBJ1-5; a weak D match, TRBD1 (6 bases). The ends were cut back, 3 bases at V and 0 bases at J, with 9 bases in the middle. This CDR3 comprises 15 residues. Germline assignment: CDR1 SGHTA and CDR2 FQGNSA. Here the CDR3 DNA reads TGTGCCAGCAGCTTGGACAGTTCTAGCAATCAGCCCCAGCATTTT. Protein product: CASSLDSSSNQPQHF.

The rearrangement links TRBV9 to TRBJ1-5; D possibly corresponds to TRBD1 (5 bases). Between the trimmed V and J ends, which lost 2 bases and 5 bases, there was a span of 14 bases. The germline gives CDR1 SGDLS, CDR2 YYNGEE. There are 15 residues in the CDR3. CDR3 in amino acids: CASSVTSRVDQPQHF. In DNA, the CDR3 is TGTGCCAGCAGCGTGACCTCCAGGGTAGATCAGCCCCAGCATTTT.

CDR3 sequence reads: CASSLRGGGNSPLHF. The DNA for the CDR3 is TGTGCCAGCAGCTTAAGGGGAGGTGGGAATTCACCCCTCCACTTT. The gene calls are TRBV7-3 and TRBJ1-6, with D uncertain. This CDR3 contains 15 residues. Germline V gene lookup returns CDR1 SGHTA and CDR2 FQGTGA. Trimming removed 1 base from V and 7 bases from J, with 11 bases in between.

This clone was counted once. The rearrangement joins TRBV7-2 to TRBJ2-1; a possible D gene is TRBD1 (6 bases). There are 16 residues in the CDR3. V lost 5 bases to trimming and J lost 3 bases, with 17 bases between them. Germline values: CDR1 SGHTA, CDR2 FQGNSA. The CDR3 protein is CASSRRRGGVYNEQFF. In nucleotides, the CDR3 is TGTGCCAGCAGCCGCCGGAGAGGGGGAGTCTACAATGAGCAGTTCTTC.

The chain couples TRBV18 to TRBJ2-2, with TRBD1 as a possible D gene (5 bases). Trimming removed 6 bases from V and 6 bases from J, with 17 bases in between. Germline loops: CDR1 KGHSH, CDR2 LQKENI. CDR3 length equals 15 residues. CDR3 sequence: CASSKTDLMAGELFF. The CDR3 DNA reads TGTGCCAGCTCCAAGACAGACTTAATGGCCGGGGAGCTGTTTTTT.

The V and J genes are TRBV9 and TRBJ1-3, with D possibly TRBD1 on 6 matching bases. The CDR3 is 17 amino acids. Trimming removed 0 bases from V and 2 bases from J, with 15 bases in between. CDR1 SGDLS and CDR2 YYNGEE come from the germline V gene. The CDR3 loop reads CASSVAHRGQTGNTIYF. The CDR3 DNA follows: TGTGCCAGCAGCGTAGCCCACCGGGGACAAACTGGAAACACCATATATTTT.

The gene calls are TRBV7-8 and TRBJ2-7; TRBD2 agrees at 8 bases. This CDR3 region has 14 residues. Looked up from germline, CDR1 is SGHVS and CDR2 is FQNEAQ. Trimming removed 5 bases from V and 0 bases from J; junction bases left unmatched: 3. This CDR3 is CASSATSASYEQYF. The CDR3 region has the DNA TGTGCCAGCAGCGCGACTAGCGCCTCCTACGAGCAGTACTTC.

J is TRBJ1-1 and V is TRBV10-3; D unclear. This CDR3 spans 14 amino acids. The V gene lost 0 bases and the J gene lost 1 base, with 6 bases spanning the gap. Germline CDR1 is ENHRY and CDR2 is SYGVKD. CDR3 nucleotides: TGTGCCATCAGTGAGTCGAGAAGGAACACTGAAGCTTTCTTT. It is translated as CAISESRRNTEAFF.

This chain links TRBV18 with TRBJ1-3; 9 nucleotides line up with TRBD1. CDR1 KGHSH and CDR2 LQKENI come from the germline V gene. With 3 bases clipped from V and 6 bases from J, the junction kept 9 bases outside the gene matches. The CDR3 length is 16 residues. The CDR3 reads CASSPDRGFSVNTIYF. The DNA of the CDR3 is TGTGCCAGCTCACCGGACAGGGGTTTTAGCGTAAACACCATATATTTT.

This rearrangement joins TRBV25-1 to TRBJ2-1; TRBD2 agrees at 12 bases. The germline V gene encodes CDR1 MGHDK and CDR2 SYGVNS. V gave up 3 bases and J gave up 6 bases; unmatched junction bases: 6. This CDR3 comprises 16 residues. In DNA, the CDR3 is TGTGCCAGCAGTGACCTAGCGGGGGGGAATGCCAATGAGCAGTTCTTC. Its translation: CASSDLAGGNANEQFF.

This clone has just one count. The CDR3 loop is CASSPQAGGYGYTF. In nucleotides, the CDR3 is TGTGCCAGCAGCCCCCAGGCAGGGGGCTATGGCTACACCTTC. V usage is TRBV7-2 and J usage is TRBJ1-2; 7 bases map to TRBD1. The CDR3 runs 14 residues. The germline CDR1 and CDR2 sequences are SGHTA and FQGNSA. With V trimmed by 5 bases and J by 4 bases, 7 bases remained unmatched.

This chain uses TRBV30 with TRBJ2-5, with D maybe TRBD1 (5 bases). The CDR3 is 16 residues long. Germline loops: CDR1 GTSNPN, CDR2 SVGIG (reference sequence). The V end was cut by 3 bases, the J end by 2 bases, with 19 bases between. DNA for the CDR3: TGTGCCTGGAGCGCAGGGAAGGTCTCGATTCAAGAGACCCAGTACTTC. Protein: CAWSAGKVSIQETQYF.

With respect to this clone: The junction differs from germline at one of its ends, possibly a read error. V and J are TRBV10-3 and TRBJ2-2; 9 bases map to TRBD1. From germline, CDR1 is ENHRY and CDR2 SYGVKD. The CDR3 consists of 15 residues. CDR3 coding DNA: TGTGCCAGCAGTCCCTGGACAGGGGTGGCCGGGGAGCTGTTTTTT. It codes for CASSPWTGVAGELFF.

The rearrangement joins TRBV11-3 to TRBJ2-1; TRBD2 matches at 12 bases. The CDR3 runs 17 residues. With V trimmed by 4 bases and J by 4 bases, 8 bases remained unmatched. The germline V gene encodes CDR1 SGHNT and CDR2 YENEEA. The CDR3: CASSSRLAGDRYNEQFF. The DNA of the CDR3 is TGTGCCAGCAGCTCCCGACTAGCGGGAGATAGGTACAATGAGCAGTTCTTC.

This rearrangement joins TRBV7-2 to TRBJ2-1, with a weak D call TRBD2 (5 bases). V lost 5 bases to trimming and J lost 7 bases, with 21 bases between them. Germline V gene sequence: CDR1 SGHTA, CDR2 FQGNSA. The CDR3 runs to 16 residues. As DNA, the CDR3 is TGTGCCAGCAGCACCCAAACCGGGATAGCTGGTAATGAGCAGTTCTTC. Its protein product is CASSTQTGIAGNEQFF.

The chain has TRBV16 and TRBJ1-4, with D maybe TRBD1 (5 bases). Trimming stripped 1 base from V and 13 bases from J, with 10 bases between. The CDR3 is 12 residues long. The germline V gene encodes CDR1 KGHSY and CDR2 FQNENV. CDR3 DNA: TGTGCCAGCAGCCAATTGGCTCAGGGACTGTTTTTT. Translation: CASSQLAQGLFF.

The chain carries TRBV4-2 and TRBJ2-1, with 8 nucleotides matching TRBD2. The V segment lost 1 base and the J segment 9 bases; nucleotides outside the gene matches: 5. CDR1 LGHNA and CDR2 YNFKEQ come from the germline V gene. The CDR3 length is 14 residues. Here the CDR3 DNA reads TGTGCCAGCAGCCAAGGGATGGCGGGAGGTGAGCAGTTCTTC. As protein: CASSQGMAGGEQFF.

Only a few counts were recorded for this clone. The CDR3 is CASSDSSGGADTQYF. CDR3 bases: TGTGCCAGCAGTGACTCTAGCGGGGGGGCAGATACGCAGTATTTT. The V and J genes are TRBV6-4 and TRBJ2-3; 11 bases are a match to TRBD2. The CDR3 has 15 amino acids. V gave up 0 bases and J gave up 4 bases; unmatched junction bases: 0. CDR1 and CDR2 from the germline V gene are MRHNA and SNTAGT.

V and J are TRBV7-2 and TRBJ1-2; the D is unclear. Trimming shortened V by 1 base and J by 2 bases, and 11 bases separated the two germline ends. Germline CDR1 reads SGHTA; CDR2 reads FQGNSA. The CDR3 is 15 residues long. This chain's CDR3 is CASSLGQRTNYGYTF. The CDR3 region has the DNA TGTGCCAGCAGCTTAGGGCAGCGAACCAACTATGGCTACACCTTC.

The chain uses TRBV2 and TRBJ1-6, with a weak D call TRBD1 (6 bases). The V gene's germline CDR1 is SNHLY and CDR2 FYNNEI. V was cut by 3 bases and J by 7 bases, with 13 bases left in between. This CDR3 is 15 amino acids long. CDR3 nucleotides: TGTGCCAGCAGTGAGAGGACAGAAAGAAATTCACCCCTCCACTTT. This translates into CASSERTERNSPLHF.

The chain joins TRBV7-9 to TRBJ2-3, with D tentatively TRBD2 (7 bases). Germline V gene data show CDR1 as SEHNR and CDR2 as FQNEAQ (reference sequence). The CDR3 loop spans 16 amino acids. V was shortened by 3 bases and J by 2 bases, with 15 bases between the two germline ends. CDR3 protein: CASSFWGEGDTDTQYF. DNA for the CDR3: TGTGCCAGCAGCTTTTGGGGGGAGGGGGACACAGATACGCAGTATTTT.

The chain is built from TRBV27 and TRBJ2-3, with TRBD1 matching 9 bases. Germline lookup yields CDR1 MNHEY and CDR2 SMNVEV (reference sequence). J lost 4 bases, V lost 5 bases, and 4 bases had no gene match. The CDR3 extends over 14 amino acids. The DNA of the CDR3 is TGTGCCAGCAGTCAAGGGACAGGGCCAGATACGCAGTATTTT. Amino acids: CASSQGTGPDTQYF.

The V call is TRBV27, the J call TRBJ1-2, with D possibly being TRBD1 (5 bases). The germline CDR1 and CDR2 sequences are MNHEY and SMNVEV (reference sequence). The CDR3 covers 16 residues. The ends were cut back, 5 bases at V and 2 bases at J, with 18 bases in the middle. The CDR3 bases are TGTGCCAGCAGTACTATTCGGGGGGTCCGCAACTATGGCTACACCTTC. Translating it yields CASSTIRGVRNYGYTF.

This clone was observed once. The chain is built from TRBV7-9 and TRBJ2-2; 10 bases are shared with TRBD2. Trimming took 1 base from V and 6 from J; bases not matched to a gene: 5. The CDR3 totals 16 residues. Per germline, CDR1 SEHNR and CDR2 FQNEAQ (reference sequence). The CDR3 reads CASSLGASGRSGELFF. The CDR3 DNA is TGTGCCAGCAGCTTAGGAGCTAGCGGGAGATCCGGGGAGCTGTTTTTT.

The rearrangement uses TRBV2 and TRBJ1-5, with 7 positions matching TRBD1. The V and J ends lost 7 bases and 3 bases, in that order; junction bases with no gene match: 15. Germline V gives CDR1 SNHLY, CDR2 FYNNEI. The CDR3 covers 17 residues. This CDR3 is CASTRATTGKDNQPQHF. The CDR3 DNA sequence: TGTGCCAGCACTCGGGCAACGACAGGGAAAGACAATCAGCCCCAGCATTTT.

V gene TRBV7-3 combines with J gene TRBJ2-1; D possibly corresponds to TRBD2 (5 bases). Trimming cost V 1 base and J 1 base, with 11 bases left between them. CDR3 length: 16 residues. Germline V CDR1 and CDR2: SGHTA, FQGTGA. The CDR3 spells CASSLSASWSYNEQFF. The CDR3 nucleotides are TGTGCCAGCAGCTTAAGTGCTAGCTGGTCCTACAATGAGCAGTTCTTC.

V is TRBV27 and J is TRBJ1-2, with D possibly TRBD1 on 6 matching bases. V lost 4 bases to trimming and J lost 6 bases, with 18 bases between them. Germline V lookup: CDR1 MNHEY, CDR2 SMNVEV (reference sequence). The CDR3 is 15 residues long. The CDR3 region is CASSSRQVRGHGYTF. Here the CDR3 DNA reads TGTGCCAGCAGTTCAAGACAGGTTCGGGGACATGGCTACACCTTC.